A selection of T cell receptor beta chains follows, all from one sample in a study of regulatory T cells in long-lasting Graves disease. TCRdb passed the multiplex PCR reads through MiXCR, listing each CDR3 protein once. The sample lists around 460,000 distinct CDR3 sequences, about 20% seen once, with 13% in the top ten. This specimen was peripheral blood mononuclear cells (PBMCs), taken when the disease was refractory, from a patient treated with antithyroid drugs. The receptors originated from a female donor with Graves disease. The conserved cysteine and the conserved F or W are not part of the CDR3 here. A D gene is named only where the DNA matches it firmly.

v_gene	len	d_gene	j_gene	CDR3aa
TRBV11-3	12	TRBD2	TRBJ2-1	ASSPGTSGPEQF
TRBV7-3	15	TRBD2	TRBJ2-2	ASSSQGGPLNTGELF
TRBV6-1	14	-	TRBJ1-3	ASSKEGDPAGNTIY
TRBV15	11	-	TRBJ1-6	ATSRDNGSPLH
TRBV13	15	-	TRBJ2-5	ASSSTTVMALQETQY
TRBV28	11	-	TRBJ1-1	ASGRPGLAEAF
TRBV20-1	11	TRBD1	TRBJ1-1	SAPGTGYTEAF
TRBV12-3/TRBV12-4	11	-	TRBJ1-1	ASSPGEVTEAF
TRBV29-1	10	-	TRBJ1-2	SVVTTLGGYT
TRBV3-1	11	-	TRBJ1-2	ASSQMTGASYT
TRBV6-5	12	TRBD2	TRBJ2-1	ASSWTSGSNEQF
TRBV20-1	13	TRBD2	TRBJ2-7	SARVLAGVPYEQY
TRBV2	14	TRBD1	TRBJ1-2	ASSPRTGIYNYGYT
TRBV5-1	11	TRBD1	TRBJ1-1	ASNDRENTEAF
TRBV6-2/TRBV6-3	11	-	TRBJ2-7	ASSQQGPYEQY
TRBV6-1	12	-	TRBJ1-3	ASKLGRSRNTIY
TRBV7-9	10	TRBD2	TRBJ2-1	AIRTSRNEQF
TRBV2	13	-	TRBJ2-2	ASSQGHRNTGELF
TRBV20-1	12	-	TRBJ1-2	SAKHRQANYGYT
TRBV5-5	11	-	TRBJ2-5	ASSWTTGGAQY
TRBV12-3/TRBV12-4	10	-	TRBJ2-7	ASRGHRDEQY
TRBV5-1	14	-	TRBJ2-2	ASSRRTGERTGELF
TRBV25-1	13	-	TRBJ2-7	ASSYTGIGSDEQY
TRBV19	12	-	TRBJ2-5	ASRDGPEVETQY
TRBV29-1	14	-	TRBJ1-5	SVQETGTGGEGPQH
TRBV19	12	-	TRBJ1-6	ASSIDSDNSPLH
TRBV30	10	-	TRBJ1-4	AWTHGGEKLF
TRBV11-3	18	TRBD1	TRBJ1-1	ASSTAPTGKIPWMNTEAF
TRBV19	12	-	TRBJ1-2	ASRTAAINYGYT
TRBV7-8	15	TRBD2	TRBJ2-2	ASSLTPLAGVGGELF
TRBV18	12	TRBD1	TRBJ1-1	ASSSLYRGREAF
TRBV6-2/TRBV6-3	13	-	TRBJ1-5	ASSPFDSNNQPQH
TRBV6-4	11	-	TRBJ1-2	ASSSTQGSGYT
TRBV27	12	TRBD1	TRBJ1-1	ASTPRDRVTEAF
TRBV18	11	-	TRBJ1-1	ASSEGQNTEAF
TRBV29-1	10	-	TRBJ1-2	SVSADIYGYT
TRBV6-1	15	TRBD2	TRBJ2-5	ASSGSGRVSIQETQY
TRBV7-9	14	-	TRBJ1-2	ASSLALIGVDYGYT
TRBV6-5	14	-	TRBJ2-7	ASSSPRPTRSYEQY
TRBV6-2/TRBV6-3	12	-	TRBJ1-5	ASSYINSNQPQH
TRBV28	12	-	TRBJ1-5	ASSRQVRNQPQH
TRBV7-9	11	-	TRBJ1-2	ASSLGQEAGYT
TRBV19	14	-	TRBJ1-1	ASSPNRRPMNTEAF
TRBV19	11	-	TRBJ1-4	ASSINQNEKLF
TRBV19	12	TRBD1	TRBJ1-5	ASNPGQGNQPQH
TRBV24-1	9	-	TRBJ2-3	ATTRGDTQY
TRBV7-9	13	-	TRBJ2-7	ASSLARGHSYEQY
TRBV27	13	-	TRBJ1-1	ASSLVLRLSTEAF
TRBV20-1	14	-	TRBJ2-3	SALLLITTATDTQY
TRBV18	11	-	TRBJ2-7	ASSSQGGHEQY
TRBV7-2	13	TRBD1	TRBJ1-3	ASTPGGLSGNTIY
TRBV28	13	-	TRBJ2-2	ASSPDGSADGELF
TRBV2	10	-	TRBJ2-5	ASSRGFETQY
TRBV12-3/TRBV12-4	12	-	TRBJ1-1	ASSLRQKDTEAF
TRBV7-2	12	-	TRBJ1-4	ASTLGGRGEKLF
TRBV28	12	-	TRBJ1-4	ASGPTAINEKLF
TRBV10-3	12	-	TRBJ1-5	AISDSREDQPQH